This passage covers 26 T cell receptor beta chains from one sample sequenced in a study of blood T cell repertoires in COVID-19. Generated by immunoSEQ multiplex PCR, the TCRdb table keeps only in-frame clones and is missing some. The table shows roughly 84,000 clones, with just under 85% occurring only once. The sample comprised peripheral blood. The origin of the receptors is a man older than 75 with active or convalescent COVID-19.

The genes are TRBV27 and TRBJ2-5; possible D gene TRBD2, 6 bases. This CDR3 region has 14 residues. The germline gives CDR1 MNHEY, CDR2 SMNVEV (reference sequence). The ends were cut back, 5 bases at V and 6 bases at J, with 16 bases in the middle. The CDR3 loop is CASSPGTVRQTQYF. The DNA for the CDR3 is TGTGCCAGCAGTCCCGGGACTGTAAGGCAGACCCAGTACTTC.

This sequence joins TRBV4-2 and TRBJ2-1; TRBD2 agrees at 9 bases. Germline CDR1 and CDR2: LGHNA and YNFKEQ. V gave up 3 bases and J gave up 8 bases; unmatched junction bases: 11. The CDR3 is 16 amino acids. CDR3 DNA: TGTGCCAGCAGCCAGCTGGGGCGGGGGGGCTTGGATGAGCAGTTCTTC. It codes for CASSQLGRGGLDEQFF.

This clone was observed a few times. V usage is TRBV13 and J usage is TRBJ2-5; 9 bases fit TRBD1. The CDR3 is made up of 14 amino acids. Trimming at V came to 5 bases and at J to 9 bases, leaving 10 bases not matched to a gene. From germline, CDR1 is PRHDT and CDR2 FYEKMQ (reference sequence). The CDR3 DNA reads TGTGCCAGCAGCACCAGACAGGGGGTCGGGCCCCAGTACTTC. Amino acid sequence: CASSTRQGVGPQYF.

The V call is TRBV19, the J call TRBJ2-2; D uncertain. CDR1 LNHDA and CDR2 SQIVND come from the germline V gene (reference sequence). The CDR3 totals 20 residues. Deletions cut 6 bases from V and 4 bases from J, with 30 bases between. The CDR3 nucleotides read TGTGCCAGTAGCCCATCCCCAGCAGATTTCGTGTGGGCTGTCACCGGGGAGCTGTTTTTT. Protein: CASSPSPADFVWAVTGELFF.

The chain recombines TRBV5-6 with TRBJ2-1; the D is unclear. The ends were cut back, 0 bases at V and 0 bases at J, with 10 bases in the middle. This CDR3 has 16 residues. Germline lookup yields CDR1 SGHDT and CDR2 YYEEEE. This chain's CDR3 is CASSLEPVSSYNEQFF. CDR3 coding DNA: TGTGCCAGCAGCTTGGAGCCCGTGAGCTCCTACAATGAGCAGTTCTTC.

This clone was seen once. This chain connects TRBV24-1 to TRBJ2-1; TRBD1 agrees at 8 bases. Germline CDR1 is KGHDR and CDR2 is SFDVKD. CDR3 length: 16 residues. V dropped 3 bases and J dropped 1; count of bases not matched to a gene: 4. In DNA, the CDR3 is TGTGCCACCAGTGATCCGGACAGGGTGTCCTACAATGAGCAGTTCTTC. Translation: CATSDPDRVSYNEQFF.

The chain employs TRBV24-1 and TRBJ2-1; 9 nucleotides match TRBD2. Germline V lookup: CDR1 KGHDR, CDR2 SFDVKD. Trimming removed 6 bases from V and 3 bases from J; junction bases left unmatched: 17. This CDR3 spans 19 amino acids. The CDR3 reads CATSYARPLAGANYNEQFF. The CDR3 DNA reads as TGTGCCACCAGTTATGCCAGGCCCTTAGCGGGGGCTAACTACAATGAGCAGTTCTTC.

This chain joins TRBV11-2 and TRBJ2-2, with TRBD1 as a possible D gene (6 bases). CDR1 is SGHAT and CDR2 is FQNNGV in the germline V gene. The CDR3 is 14 residues long. Trimming took 5 bases from V and 1 from J, leaving 8 bases between them. Here the CDR3 DNA reads TGTGCCAGCAGCACGACAGGGAACACCGGGGAGCTGTTTTTT. Protein product: CASSTTGNTGELFF.

The chain employs TRBV28 and TRBJ1-1; a weak D match, TRBD1 (5 bases). The V and J ends lost 2 bases and 9 bases respectively, with 10 bases between them. This CDR3 region has 12 residues. Germline loops: CDR1 MDHEN, CDR2 SYDVKM. The CDR3 bases are TGTGCCAGCAGTTTAATCAGGGTTCAAGCTTTCTTT. Translation: CASSLIRVQAFF.

This clone was picked up a small number of times. The chain carries TRBV10-3 and TRBJ1-3; D uncertain. Germline V gene lookup returns CDR1 ENHRY and CDR2 SYGVKD. Trimming took off 9 bases at V and 1 base at J, with 16 bases between the two ends. The CDR3 loop spans 15 amino acids. The CDR3 here is CAMMIPGESGNTIYF. Written as DNA, the CDR3 is TGTGCCATGATGATACCGGGAGAGTCTGGAAACACCATATATTTT.

The rearrangement links TRBV5-5 to TRBJ2-7, with 8 bases aligning to TRBD1. The length of the CDR3 is 14 residues. CDR1 and CDR2 (germline): SGHKS, YYEKEE (reference sequence). V lost 0 bases to trimming and J lost 4 bases; unmatched junction nucleotides: 3. The CDR3 coding sequence is TGTGCCAGCAGCTTGGGAACAGGGGGATACGAGCAGTACGTC. This codes for CASSLGTGGYEQYV.

This clone appeared a single time. The chain joins TRBV5-4 to TRBJ2-1; 15 bases are shared with TRBD2. Germline V lookup: CDR1 SGHNT, CDR2 YYREEE (reference sequence). V trimming: 4 bases; J trimming: 9 bases; junction bases outside the gene matches: 8. The length of the CDR3 is 16 residues. CDR3 sequence reads: CASSLWTSGRAGEQFF. CDR3 DNA sequence: TGTGCCAGCAGCCTCTGGACTAGCGGGAGGGCCGGTGAGCAGTTCTTC. Complete variable domain (other parts from reference TRBV5-4 and TRBJ2-1): ETGVTQSPTHLIKTRGQQVTLRCSSQSGHNTVSWYQQALGQGPQFIFQYYREEENGRGNFPPRFSGLQFPNYSSELNVNALELDDSALYLCASSLWTSGRAGEQFFGPGTRLTVL.

This clone was counted a few times. The chain combines TRBV20-1 with TRBJ1-2; 10 bases are shared with TRBD1. CDR3 length: 14 amino acids. The germline V gene encodes CDR1 DFQATT and CDR2 SNEGSKA (reference sequence). J lost 4 bases, V lost 6 bases, and 8 bases had no gene match. CDR3 protein: CSASVGQGIYGYTF. In nucleotides, the CDR3 is TGCAGTGCCAGTGTGGGACAGGGGATCTATGGCTACACCTTC.

The rearrangement joins TRBV5-1 to TRBJ2-1; D remains ambiguous. The germline CDR1 and CDR2 sequences are SGHRS and YFSETQ. Trimming cost V 5 bases and J 10 bases, with 7 bases left between them. The CDR3 has 10 residues. The CDR3 nucleotides read TGCGCCAGCAGGGGCAGGGAGCAGTTCTTC. Protein product: CASRGREQFF.

The genes are TRBV7-9 and TRBJ2-6; D perhaps matches TRBD1 (5 bases). This CDR3 region has 16 residues. V dropped 4 bases and J dropped 3 bases, with 13 bases sitting between them. Germline V CDR1 and CDR2: SEHNR, FQNEAQ (reference sequence). DNA for the CDR3: TGTGCCAGCAGCTCCCGCAGGGTTGGTGGGGCCAACGTCCTGACTTTC. The encoded protein is CASSSRRVGGANVLTF.

The genes are TRBV7-9 and TRBJ1-1; 11 positions match TRBD1. The CDR3 has 15 residues. Germline lookup yields CDR1 SEHNR and CDR2 FQNEAQ (reference sequence). The J segment lost 5 bases and the V segment lost 5 bases, leaving 7 bases of the junction unmatched. The CDR3 protein is CASSRFGTGGTEAFF. DNA of the CDR3: TGTGCCAGCAGCCGTTTTGGGACAGGGGGTACTGAAGCTTTCTTT.

The chain uses TRBV27 and TRBJ1-4; possible D gene TRBD1, 5 bases. Germline loops: CDR1 MNHEY, CDR2 SMNVEV (reference sequence). Trimming removed 0 bases at V and 3 bases at J, with 14 bases between. The CDR3 totals 17 residues. The CDR3 spells CASSLSNWGGANEKLFF. The CDR3 DNA is TGTGCCAGCAGTTTATCGAACTGGGGCGGAGCTAATGAAAAACTGTTTTTT.

The chain couples TRBV5-1 to TRBJ2-5, with D possibly matching TRBD1 (6 bases). CDR1 and CDR2 from the germline V gene are SGHRS and YFSETQ. Trimming took 4 bases from V and 4 from J, leaving 17 bases between them. The CDR3 consists of 15 residues. The CDR3 DNA reads as TGCGCCAGCAGCGGAATCAGGGGTAGTGGAGAGACCCAGTACTTC. Amino acids: CASSGIRGSGETQYF.

The rearrangement uses TRBV24-1 and TRBJ2-1; 12 bases agree with TRBD2. The CDR3 consists of 16 residues. From germline, CDR1 is KGHDR and CDR2 SFDVKD. J lost 9 bases, V lost 0 bases, and 5 bases had no gene match. CDR3 sequence: CATSDLQGLAGSEQFF. The CDR3 bases are TGTGCCACCAGTGATTTGCAGGGACTAGCGGGTAGTGAGCAGTTCTTC.

The chain links TRBV28 to TRBJ2-3; possibly TRBD1 for D (6 bases). Trimming shortened V by 4 bases and J by 5 bases, and 16 bases separated the two germline ends. The germline V gene has CDR1 MDHEN and CDR2 SYDVKM. This CDR3 is 15 amino acids long. The CDR3: CASSYQGKTGDTQYF. In nucleotides, the CDR3 is TGTGCCAGCAGTTATCAGGGGAAGACTGGAGATACGCAGTATTTT. The whole variable domain, remainder taken from reference TRBV28 and TRBJ2-3, is DVKVTQSSRYLVKRTGEKVFLECVQDMDHENMFWYRQDPGLGLRLIYFSYDVKMKEKGDIPEGYSVSREKKERFSLILESASTNQTSMYLCASSYQGKTGDTQYFGPGTRLTVL.

The V call is TRBV24-1, the J call TRBJ2-2, with D tentatively TRBD1 (6 bases). The V and J ends lost 5 bases and 2 bases respectively, with 17 bases between them. Looked up from germline, CDR1 is KGHDR and CDR2 is SFDVKD. This CDR3 spans 17 amino acids. The CDR3 DNA is TGTGCCACCAGTGCCCATGGGCAGGGGATTAACACCGGGGAGCTGTTTTTT. Its protein is CATSAHGQGINTGELFF.

The chain uses TRBV7-2 and TRBJ1-4, with D perhaps matching TRBD1 (5 bases). Germline assignment: CDR1 SGHTA and CDR2 FQGNSA. CDR3 length: 15 residues. The V and J ends lost 8 bases and 11 bases respectively, with 24 bases between them. CDR3 nucleotide sequence: TGTGCCAGCGCCCCGAACGGGGGTGGCTTTGACAAACTGTTTTTT. Translation: CASAPNGGGFDKLFF. The full variable domain, with the rest looked up from reference TRBV7-2 and TRBJ1-4, is GAGVSQSPSNKVTEKGKDVELRCDPISGHTALYWYRQSLGQGLEFLIYFQGNSAPDKSGLPSDRFSAERTGGSVSTLTIQRTQQEDSAVYLCASAPNGGGFDKLFFGSGTQLSVL.

The V call is TRBV5-6, the J call TRBJ2-1; unclear D gene. Germline V gene sequence: CDR1 SGHDT, CDR2 YYEEEE. The CDR3 consists of 15 residues. The ends were cut back, 0 bases at V and 6 bases at J, with 13 bases in the middle. The CDR3 DNA is TGTGCCAGCAGCTTGGGTCTAGAGGTGGGCAATGAGCAGTTCTTC. As protein: CASSLGLEVGNEQFF.

This clone was seen a single time. V usage is TRBV5-1 and J usage is TRBJ2-2; 7 nucleotides align to TRBD1. Germline V CDR1 and CDR2: SGHRS, YFSETQ. Trimming took 3 bases from V and 4 from J; bases not matched to a gene: 9. This CDR3 is built from 16 residues. The CDR3 loop reads CASSWDSARGTGELFF. In DNA, the CDR3 is TGCGCCAGCAGCTGGGACAGTGCCCGGGGCACCGGGGAGCTGTTTTTT.

V gene TRBV5-1 combines with J gene TRBJ2-7, with 8 bases lining up with TRBD1. The CDR3 is made up of 14 amino acids. Germline loops: CDR1 SGHRS, CDR2 YFSETQ. The J segment lost 2 bases and the V segment lost 7 bases, leaving 8 bases of the junction unmatched. CDR3 nucleotide sequence: TGCGCCAGCGCTTCTTACAGGGGGACCTACGAGCAGTACGTC. Translated, it gives CASASYRGTYEQYV.

This clone was recorded a few times. The chain has TRBV28 and TRBJ2-1; 10 bases match TRBD1. Germline assignment: CDR1 MDHEN and CDR2 SYDVKM. The V segment lost 5 bases and the J segment 8 bases; nucleotides outside the gene matches: 9. The CDR3 spans 15 residues. Here the CDR3 DNA reads TGTGCCAGCAGTAAGCCGGGACAGGGGAAGGATGAGCAGTTCTTC. This encodes CASSKPGQGKDEQFF.